This TCR beta chain was sequenced for a study of blood T cell repertoires in COVID-19. Germline lookup yields CDR1 MGHRA and CDR2 YSYEKL. The CDR3 totals 19 residues. J lost 0 bases, V lost 1 base, and 15 bases had no gene match. Data came from immunoSEQ multiplex PCR; TCRdb stores just in-frame clones and leaves some out. The table shows roughly 250,000 clones, with 80% to 90% occurring only once. Sequenced: peripheral blood. This chain uses TRBV4-1 with TRBJ2-7; 7 nucleotides align to TRBD2. This receptor was taken from a man under 40 with acute or convalescent COVID-19. The CDR3 reads CASSQVGGRGRGSSYEQYF. DNA of the CDR3: TGCGCCAGCAGCCAAGTTGGGGGGAGAGGGCGGGGGAGCTCCTACGAGCAGTACTTC.